The present T cell receptor beta chain was sequenced within a study of blood T cells in healthy people across ages. Study at large: Per every two T cells, about one barcoded beta molecule was captured by template switching.

This clonotype was detected ten times or more. The authors ran a second PCR of 7 to 11 cycles using a sample-barcoded 5' primer and a J-beta primer mix. With 12 random nucleotides, a template-switch adaptor tagged each individual cDNA molecule. TCRdb re-called the 5' RACE reads with MiXCR, one entry per CDR3 protein. The data contain 650,000 to 1,000,000 distinct CDR3 sequences, around 34% of them singletons. The junction had 6 bases not matched to a gene; V was cut back by 1 base and J by 4 bases. CDR3 length: 15 residues. From germline, CDR1 is SEHNR and CDR2 FQNEAQ (reference sequence). This clonotype was obtained from a man between 18 and 29 years old in good health. Sequenced material: blood. This chain uses TRBV7-9 with TRBJ1-2, with 7 nucleotides matching TRBD1. In DNA form, the CDR3 reads TGTGCCAGCAGCTTAGACCGGACAGGACGCTATGGCTACACCTTC. Its translation: CASSLDRTGRYGYTF.